The present TCR beta chain was sequenced within a study of long-term antiretroviral therapy in people with HIV. The sample holds one count of this clone. The antigen remains undetermined. No fewer than two post-ART and no fewer than one pre-ART PBMC samples existed for each donor. Study-wide results and limits: CDR3 lengths in HIV samples spanned a narrower range than controls. The repertoire was dominated at all time points by clones expanded before ART. Diversity increased after ART yet remained lower than in transplant donor controls.

immunoSEQ v3.0 was run at survey level. Produced via immunoSEQ multiplex PCR; TCRdb's table is partial and in-frame only. The sample records around 17,000 clones, around 90% being singletons. The source is a man in his fifties with HIV. The material was unsorted PBMCs, obtained 6.9 years after starting antiretroviral therapy.

CDR3: CAWSGPGVNHGYTF. The CDR3 DNA reads as TGTGCCTGGAGTGGCCCCGGGGTCAATCATGGCTACACCTTC. This chain joins TRBV30 and TRBJ1-2; no definite D call. Trimming stripped 1 base from V and 6 bases from J, with 15 bases between. CDR1 and CDR2 (germline): GTSNPN, SVGIG (reference sequence). There are 14 residues in the CDR3.